This TCR beta chain was captured in a study of CD4 T cells in relation to SARS-CoV-2 and coronaviruses. Overall study context: TCR beta CDR3s were sequenced after roughly 10-day antigen culture of PBMCs.

The trim removed 6 bases at V and 5 bases at J, leaving 10 bases unmatched. The CDR3 sequence is 15 residues long. CDR1 is MNHEY and CDR2 is SVGAGI in the germline V gene. As regards this clone: Antigen: not known.

Before the COVID-19 pandemic, during about 2010-2018, CD4+ T cells were taken from unexposed donors. The cells were cultured for around ten days before CD4+ T cells were isolated. Sequencing used immunoSEQ multiplex PCR; TCRdb keeps in-frame clones, though not all of them. The sample has over 25,000 clones; around 78% are singletons. The TCR sequence derives from a human donor in good health. The rearrangement joins TRBV6-5 to TRBJ1-5; 7 nucleotides match TRBD1. The source material was CD4+ T cells from PBMCs, cultured in vitro. The CDR3 protein is CASRRTTGEDQPQHF. The CDR3 DNA reads as TGTGCCAGCAGACGAACTACAGGGGAGGATCAGCCCCAGCATTTT.